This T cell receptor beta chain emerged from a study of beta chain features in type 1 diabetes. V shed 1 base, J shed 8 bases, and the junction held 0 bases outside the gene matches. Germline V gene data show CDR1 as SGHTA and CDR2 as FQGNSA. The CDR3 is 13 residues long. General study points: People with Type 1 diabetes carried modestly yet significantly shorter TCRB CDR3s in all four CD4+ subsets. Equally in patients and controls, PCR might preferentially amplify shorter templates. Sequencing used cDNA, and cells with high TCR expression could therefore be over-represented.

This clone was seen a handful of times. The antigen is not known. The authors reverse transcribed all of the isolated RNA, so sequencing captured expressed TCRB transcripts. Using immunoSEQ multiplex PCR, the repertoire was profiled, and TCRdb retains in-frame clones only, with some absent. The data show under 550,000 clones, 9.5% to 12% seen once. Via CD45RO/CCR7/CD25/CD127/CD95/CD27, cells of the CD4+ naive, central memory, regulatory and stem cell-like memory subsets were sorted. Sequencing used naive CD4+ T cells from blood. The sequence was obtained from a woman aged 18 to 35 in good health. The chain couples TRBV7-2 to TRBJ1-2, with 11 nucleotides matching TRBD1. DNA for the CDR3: TGTGCCAGCAGCTTAGGGACAGGGGGCGGCTACACCTTC. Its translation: CASSLGTGGGYTF.